These 12 T cell receptor beta chains were sequenced from one sample in a study of shared clonotypes between healthy human individuals. Positively selected for CCR7, the CD45RO-negative cells used as naive CD8 cells excluded terminally differentiated effector memory CD45RA+ cells. Libraries were prepared by immunoSEQ multiplex PCR; TCRdb keeps only in-frame clonotypes and omits some of them. The sample shows about 2.1 million clones, approximately 92% of them seen only once. Sequencing was done on a sample of naive CD8+ T cells from PBMCs. The receptor set was obtained from a man aged 18 to 30 in good health. Some clones in this sample may be carry-over from other donors' samples.

In this sample, this clone turned up a few times. For the CDR3, the DNA is TGTGCCAGCAGGTCCGGGACACTAGCTTTCTTT. Residues: CASRSGTLAFF. V is TRBV4-2 and J is TRBJ1-1; TRBD1 might be the D (6 bases). The V end was cut by 6 bases, the J end by 10 bases, with 12 bases between. The CDR3 runs 11 residues. The V gene's germline CDR1 is LGHNA and CDR2 YNFKEQ.

This sequence joins TRBV5-1 and TRBJ2-5; 7 bases match TRBD2. The length of the CDR3 is 17 residues. CDR1 is SGHRS, CDR2 YFSETQ, per germline. J gave up 2 bases and V 4 bases, and 14 bases lay outside the gene matches. CDR3 DNA: TGCGCCAGCAGCGGCTCGAATATTCCGGGACTACAAGAGACCCAGTACTTC. It codes for CASSGSNIPGLQETQYF.

This CDR3 is CASPYWTEMNTEAFF. CDR3 nucleotide sequence: TGTGCCAGCCCTTACTGGACAGAGATGAACACTGAAGCTTTCTTT. The J gene is TRBJ1-1, the V gene TRBV6-1; tentative D call: TRBD1 (6 bases). CDR3 length: 15 amino acids. V gave up 8 bases and J gave up 0 bases, with 16 bases separating them. Germline V gives CDR1 MNHNS, CDR2 SASEGT.

The chain employs TRBV19 and TRBJ2-7; TRBD1 matches 9 bases. Trimming cost V 6 bases and J 2 bases; bases outside gene matches: 8. Per the germline V gene, CDR1 is LNHDA and CDR2 is SQIVND (reference sequence). The CDR3 is made up of 15 amino acids. The CDR3 loop is CASSLGDRAPYEQYF. CDR3 sequence (DNA): TGTGCCAGTAGCTTGGGGGACAGGGCGCCCTACGAGCAGTACTTC. Full variable domain (remainder filled in from reference TRBV19 and TRBJ2-7): DGGITQSPKYLFRKEGQNVTLSCEQNLNHDAMYWYRQDPGQGLRLIYYSQIVNDFQKGDIAEGYSVSREKKESFPLTVTSAQKNPTAFYLCASSLGDRAPYEQYFGPGTRLTVT.

J is TRBJ2-1 and V is TRBV28, with 7 bases lining up with TRBD2. The CDR3 runs 13 residues. The germline gives CDR1 MDHEN, CDR2 SYDVKM. V trimming: 6 bases; J trimming: 8 bases; junction bases outside the gene matches: 7. This CDR3 is CASRVGEGHEQFF. The CDR3 nucleotides are TGTGCCAGCAGAGTGGGGGAGGGCCATGAGCAGTTCTTC.

J is TRBJ1-5 and V is TRBV23-1; D is uncertain. TRBV23-1 is an ORF, and what it does is uncertain. V was pared by 7 bases and J by 7 bases, with 17 bases between. The CDR3 runs 14 residues. This CDR3 is CASKEVGSGQPQHF. CDR3 in DNA: TGCGCCAGCAAGGAAGTGGGTTCAGGCCAGCCCCAGCATTTT.

In its sample, this clone was seen once. V usage is TRBV29-1 and J usage is TRBJ2-7; the match to TRBD2 covers 7 bases. Trimming cost V 5 bases and J 2 bases; bases outside gene matches: 6. This CDR3 is built from 13 residues. From germline, CDR1 is SQVTM and CDR2 ANQGSEA. The CDR3 bases are TGCAGCGTTCCTGGACTAGGAGCCTACGAGCAGTACTTC. Its translation: CSVPGLGAYEQYF.

The chain carries TRBV11-2 and TRBJ2-3; maybe TRBD2 (6 bases). Germline V gene data show CDR1 as SGHAT and CDR2 as FQNNGV. The V and J ends lost 5 bases and 2 bases respectively, with 23 bases between them. This CDR3 comprises 18 residues. DNA for the CDR3: TGTGCCAGCAGCCTACCAGTTGGGGGGTCTACTTCCACAGATACGCAGTATTTT. Protein product: CASSLPVGGSTSTDTQYF.

The V call is TRBV7-6, the J call TRBJ1-1; D ambiguous. Trimming cost V 5 bases and J 0 bases, with 7 bases left between them. Germline V lookup: CDR1 SGHVS, CDR2 FNYEAQ. The CDR3 runs to 13 residues. This chain's CDR3 is CASSPRVNTEAFF. In DNA form, the CDR3 reads TGTGCCAGCAGCCCTCGTGTGAACACTGAAGCTTTCTTT. Looking up the rest from reference TRBV7-6 and TRBJ1-1 gives the full variable domain: GAGVSQSPRYKVTKRGQDVALRCDPISGHVSLYWYRQALGQGPEFLTYFNYEAQQDKSGLPNDRFSAERPEGSISTLTIQRTEQRDSAMYRCASSPRVNTEAFFGQGTRLTVV.

The chain employs TRBV27 and TRBJ2-7; D call uncertain. There are 15 residues in the CDR3. The V and J ends lost 0 bases and 6 bases respectively, with 15 bases between them. Germline V lookup: CDR1 MNHEY, CDR2 SMNVEV (reference sequence). The CDR3 reads CASSLSVSSLPEQYF. The CDR3 DNA is TGTGCCAGCAGTTTATCGGTCTCTAGTCTCCCCGAGCAGTACTTC.

This rearrangement joins TRBV4-1 to TRBJ2-1, with TRBD2 matching 12 bases. The CDR3 runs to 17 residues. Per germline, CDR1 MGHRA and CDR2 YSYEKL. V shed 2 bases and J 8 bases; nucleotides not matched to a gene: 10. CDR3 DNA: TGCGCCAGCAGCCAATTCCTAGCGGGAGGGCCTGTTCATGAGCAGTTCTTC. Its protein is CASSQFLAGGPVHEQFF.

The genes are TRBV5-5 and TRBJ1-4, with a weak D call TRBD1 (6 bases). V lost 2 bases and J 6 bases, leaving 14 bases between the germline ends. The germline gives CDR1 SGHKS, CDR2 YYEKEE (reference sequence). CDR3 length equals 15 residues. Here the CDR3 reads CASSFEGEGYEKLFF. The DNA for the CDR3 is TGTGCCAGCAGCTTTGAGGGGGAAGGCTATGAAAAACTGTTTTTT.